This section outlines one T cell receptor beta chain sequence together with its context. This sample was taken from a study of cytotoxic CD8 clonotypes in ibrutinib-treated CLL. Here immunoSEQ multiplex PCR was the method, and the copy in TCRdb shows in-frame clones only, minus some. This sample has about 30,000 clones, with roughly 50% found just once. The V gene's germline CDR1 is MDHEN and CDR2 SYDVKM. V was pared by 5 bases and J by 8 bases, with 7 bases of the junction left unmatched. This CDR3 is 14 amino acids long. This sequence joins TRBV28 and TRBJ2-2; 8 positions agree with TRBD1. The receptor comes from a human donor with chronic lymphocytic leukemia. Sequencing used PBMCs, obtained before ibrutinib treatment. This chain's CDR3 is CASSPDRGAGELFF. In nucleotides, the CDR3 is TGTGCCAGCAGTCCAGACAGGGGAGCGGGGGAGCTGTTTTTT.